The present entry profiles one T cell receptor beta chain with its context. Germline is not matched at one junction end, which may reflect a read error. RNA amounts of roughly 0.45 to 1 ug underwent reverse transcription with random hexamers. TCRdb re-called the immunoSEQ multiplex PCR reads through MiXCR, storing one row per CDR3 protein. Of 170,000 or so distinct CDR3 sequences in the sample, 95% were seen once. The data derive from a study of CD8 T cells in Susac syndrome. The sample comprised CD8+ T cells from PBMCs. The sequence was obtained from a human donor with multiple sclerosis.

DNA for the CDR3: TGTGCCAACAGCCCTAGAGGGAGGTGGGAGCTGTTTTTT. Amino acids: CANSPRGRWELFF. The V gene is TRBV3-1, the J gene TRBJ2-2; D is perhaps TRBD2 (6 bases). The CDR3 contains 13 residues. Germline CDR1 reads LGHDT; CDR2 reads YNNKEL (reference sequence).